The rows below give T cell receptor beta chains drawn from one sample of a study of shared clonotypes between healthy human individuals. Sequencing was performed with immunoSEQ multiplex PCR; in TCRdb, only in-frame clones are kept and a portion is missing. The sample shows 750,000 to 1,000,000 clones, nearly 95% of them seen only once. The source material was naive CD8+ T cells sorted from blood. These receptors all come from a man aged 25-40 years in good health. Each CDR3 is given with its conserved first and last residue. The D gene is left open where the match is weak. Size tells how often a clone was seen (once, few, many) or the class of an expanded clone, and some rows leave it out.

j_call cdr3_length clone_size v_call d_call cdr3_nt cdr3_aa
TRBJ2-5 12 . TRBV19 TRBD2 TGTGCCAAGACTAGCGGACTAGAGACCCAGTACTTC CAKTSGLETQYF
TRBJ2-1 13 . TRBV11-2 . TGTGCCAGCAGCTCCCCTCCCAACAATGAGCAGTTCTTC CASSSPPNNEQFF
TRBJ2-7 15 . TRBV10-3 . TGTGCCATCAGTCACCCCCGAGAGATATCGGGCGAGCAGTACTTC CAISHPREISGEQYF
TRBJ2-5 16 . TRBV13 . TGTGCCAGCAGCCCGACCGGCTCGAATCTCCAAGAGACCCAGTACTTC CASSPTGSNLQETQYF
TRBJ2-7 16 . TRBV11-1 . TGTGCCAGCAGCTTAGAAGCTAGCGTAGGATCCTACGAGCAGTACTTC CASSLEASVGSYEQYF
TRBJ2-7 16 . TRBV6-1 . TGTGCCAGCAGTGAGGAGGAACAGCCATTTTCCTACGAGCAGTACTTC CASSEEEQPFSYEQYF
TRBJ2-1 17 . TRBV18 . TGTGCCAGCTCACCCACTGTGACGGGAGCTACCTACAATGAGCAGTTCTTC CASSPTVTGATYNEQFF
TRBJ2-1 17 . TRBV7-8 TRBD2 TGTGCCAGCAGCTTAGAAAAGCGGGAGGGCGGGTACAATGAGCAGTTCTTC CASSLEKREGGYNEQFF
TRBJ2-3 13 . TRBV6-5 . TGTGCCAGCAGCCTTCGGCCCGCGGATACGCAGTATTTT CASSLRPADTQYF
TRBJ2-1 14 . TRBV29-1 . TGCAGCGCCGCTAACCCTAGCTCCTACAATGAGCAGTTCTTC CSAANPSSYNEQFF
TRBJ2-2 14 . TRBV2 . TGTGCCAGCAGTGATCCAGACAACACCGGGGAGCTGTTTTTT CASSDPDNTGELFF
TRBJ2-1 15 once TRBV5-8 TRBD2 TGTGCCAGCAGCTGGGGGACTAGCAACTACAATGAGCAGTTCTTC CASSWGTSNYNEQFF
TRBJ1-1 14 once TRBV7-6 TRBD1 TGTGCCAGCAGCGACGACAGGGGTAACACTGAAGCTTTCTTT CASSDDRGNTEAFF
TRBJ2-5 13 . TRBV7-2 TRBD2 TGTGCCAGCAGCTTAGCGGGGGGGGATTATCAGTACTTC CASSLAGGDYQYF
TRBJ2-2 18 . TRBV7-2 TRBD2 TGTGCCAGCAGCTTAAGCCCCTGGGGATCGCGGGGGGCCGGGGAGCTGTTTTTT CASSLSPWGSRGAGELFF
TRBJ1-1 15 . TRBV7-6 TRBD1 TGTGCCAGCAGCTATTCGACAGGGACCAACACTGAAGCTTTCTTT CASSYSTGTNTEAFF
TRBJ2-1 13 once TRBV29-1 TRBD2 TGCAGCGGCCGGACTAGAAACTACAATGAGCAGTTCTTC CSGRTRNYNEQFF
TRBJ1-2 16 once TRBV4-2 . TGTGCCAGCAGCCAAGACCCCAAGGCGGTCCTCGGGGGCTACACCTTC CASSQDPKAVLGGYTF
TRBJ2-2 16 . TRBV28 . TGTGCCAGCAGTTTGTGGCGGACCTCGAACACCGGGGAGCTGTTTTTT CASSLWRTSNTGELFF
TRBJ1-1 13 . TRBV13 TRBD1 TGTGCCAGCAGCTTAGGCAGGGGGACTGAAGCTTTCTTT CASSLGRGTEAFF
TRBJ2-7 15 once TRBV15 TRBD2 TGTGCCACCAGCAGAGATAGGACTAGAGCCTACGAGCAGTACTTC CATSRDRTRAYEQYF
TRBJ1-2 16 . TRBV4-1 . TGCGCCAGCAGTCCTACAGGGTCACCAACCAACTATGGCTACACCTTC CASSPTGSPTNYGYTF
TRBJ2-7 14 . TRBV27 TRBD2 TGTGCCAGCAGCCTAGCGGCGGACGGATACGAGCAGTACTTC CASSLAADGYEQYF
TRBJ2-7 14 . TRBV27 TRBD2 TGTGCCAGCAGTCAGAGGCGGGAGGGTAACGAGCAGTACTTC CASSQRREGNEQYF
TRBJ1-1 13 once TRBV6-1 . TGTGCCACCCAGGAGAATTTGAACACTGAAGCTTTCTTT CATQENLNTEAFF
TRBJ2-7 14 . TRBV10-1 . TGCGCCAGCAGTGGGAAGGGTCTTCTGTCCGAGCAGTACTTC CASSGKGLLSEQYF
TRBJ2-6 15 . TRBV6-1 . TGTGCCAGCAGTGAAGGGGGCTCTGGGGCCAACGTCCTGACTTTC CASSEGGSGANVLTF
TRBJ2-5 15 . TRBV27 . TGTGCCAGCAGTTCTCGACCTAAGGAGGGAGAGACCCAGTACTTC CASSSRPKEGETQYF
TRBJ2-7 13 . TRBV2 . TGTGCCAGCAGTGAGGAGGGCTCCTACGAGCAGTACTTC CASSEEGSYEQYF
TRBJ2-1 20 . TRBV5-1 TRBD1 TGCGCCAGCAGCTTGTTCGGCGCCTACAGGGGACCGTCATTATACAATGAGCAGTTCTTC CASSLFGAYRGPSLYNEQFF
TRBJ2-7 14 . TRBV5-6 TRBD1 TGTGCCAGCAGCTTGGGACAGGGGTTGTACGAGCAGTACTTC CASSLGQGLYEQYF
TRBJ2-1 14 . TRBV5-1 TRBD1 TGCGCCAGCAGCTTGGACAGGGGGCAGTGGGAGCAGTTCTTC CASSLDRGQWEQFF
TRBJ2-1 12 . TRBV27 . TGTGCCAGCAGTTCTCGACTAGATGAGCAGTTCTTC CASSSRLDEQFF
TRBJ2-4 16 . TRBV7-8 . TGTGCCAGCAGCCCACCCGGGGGACTAGCCAAAAACATTCAGTACTTC CASSPPGGLAKNIQYF
TRBJ2-1 15 . TRBV11-2 . TGTGCCAGCAGCTTAGACGGGTCTCCCTACAATGAGCAGTTCTTC CASSLDGSPYNEQFF
TRBJ2-1 13 once TRBV5-1 . TGCGCCACCAGTAGCGGCTCCTACAATGAGCAGTTCTTC CATSSGSYNEQFF
TRBJ2-7 14 . TRBV19 . TGTGCCAGTAGTACAACAGGGGACTCGGGGGAGCAGTACTTC CASSTTGDSGEQYF
TRBJ2-2 15 . TRBV27 . TGTGCCAGCGTCCTCAGAGGGAGGAACACCGGGGAGCTGTTTTTT CASVLRGRNTGELFF